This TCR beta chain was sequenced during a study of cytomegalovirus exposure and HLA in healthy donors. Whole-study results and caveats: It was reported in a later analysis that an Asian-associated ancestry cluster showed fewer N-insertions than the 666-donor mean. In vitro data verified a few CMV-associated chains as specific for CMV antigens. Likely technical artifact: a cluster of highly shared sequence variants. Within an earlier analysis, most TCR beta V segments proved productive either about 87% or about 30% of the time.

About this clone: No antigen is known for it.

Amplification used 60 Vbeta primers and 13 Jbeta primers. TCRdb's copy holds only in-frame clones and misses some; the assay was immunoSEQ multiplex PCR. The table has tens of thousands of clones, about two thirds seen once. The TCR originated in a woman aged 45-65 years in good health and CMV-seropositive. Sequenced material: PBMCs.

CDR3 DNA sequence: TGTGCCAGCACCGTCGGGACAGTTCTATATTTT. This sequence encodes CASTVGTVLYF. The rearrangement joins TRBV2 to TRBJ1-3; TRBD1 matches 7 bases. The CDR3 loop spans 11 amino acids. V shed 7 bases, J shed 14 bases, and the junction held 8 bases outside the gene matches. The V gene's germline CDR1 is SNHLY and CDR2 FYNNEI.